Below are 11 T cell receptor beta chains sequenced from a single sample in a study of T cell responses to AZD1222 COVID-19 vaccine. Method: immunoSEQ multiplex PCR; TCRdb's copy keeps in-frame clones and lacks some. The repertoire includes about 110,000 clones, over 85% of them detected once, and around 15% sits in the top ten. The sequencing used peripheral blood, collected 28 days after the second AZD1222 dose. The receptors derive from an adult who received the AZD1222 COVID-19 vaccine.

The chain uses TRBV9 and TRBJ1-1, with 11 bases lining up with TRBD1. Germline assignment: CDR1 SGDLS and CDR2 YYNGEE. CDR3 length: 17 amino acids. Trimming removed 1 base from V and 1 base from J; junction bases left unmatched: 6. This CDR3 reads CASSVLGQGVGNTEAFF. CDR3 in DNA: TGTGCCAGCAGCGTACTGGGACAGGGGGTCGGGAACACTGAAGCTTTCTTT.

The V call is TRBV19, the J call TRBJ1-2; D is undetermined. The germline V and J ends were trimmed by 2 bases and 5 bases, with 6 bases remaining between them. The CDR3 covers 12 residues. Germline assignment: CDR1 LNHDA and CDR2 SQIVND (reference sequence). CDR3 loop: CASSIFPYGYTF. CDR3 DNA: TGTGCCAGTAGTATATTTCCTTATGGCTACACCTTC.

J is TRBJ2-7 and V is TRBV11-2, with TRBD2 matching over 9 bases. The CDR3 is made up of 15 amino acids. With V trimmed by 2 bases and J by 3 bases, 5 bases remained unmatched. Germline values: CDR1 SGHAT, CDR2 FQNNGV. Here the CDR3 reads CASSLFLAGFYEQYF. CDR3 DNA sequence: TGTGCCAGCAGCTTATTTCTAGCGGGATTCTACGAGCAGTACTTC. The full variable domain, its missing parts supplied by reference TRBV11-2 and TRBJ2-7, is EAGVAQSPRYKIIEKRQSVAFWCNPISGHATLYWYQQILGQGPKLLIQFQNNGVVDDSQLPKDRFSAERLKGVDSTLKIQPAKLEDSAVYLCASSLFLAGFYEQYFGPGTRLTVT.

The chain is built from TRBV7-6 and TRBJ1-3; D may be TRBD1 (5 bases). CDR3 length: 16 amino acids. Germline loops: CDR1 SGHVS, CDR2 FNYEAQ. V lost 0 bases, J lost 2 bases, and 11 bases lay in between. The DNA of the CDR3 is TGTGCCAGCAGCTTAGCGGAGTGGGACCCTGGAAACACCATATATTTT. Translated, it gives CASSLAEWDPGNTIYF.

The chain combines TRBV5-8 with TRBJ1-2, with TRBD1 matching 10 bases. There are 14 residues in the CDR3. Germline assignment: CDR1 SGHTS and CDR2 YDEGEE. J lost 4 bases, V lost 2 bases, and 2 bases had no gene match. The CDR3 loop reads CASSFGTGAYGYTF. The CDR3 DNA reads TGTGCCAGCAGCTTTGGGACAGGGGCCTATGGCTACACCTTC. Complete variable domain (other parts from reference TRBV5-8 and TRBJ1-2): EAGVTQSPTHLIKTRGQQATLRCSPISGHTSVYWYQQALGLGLQFLLWYDEGEERNRGNFPPRFSGRQFPNYSSELNVNALELEDSALYLCASSFGTGAYGYTFGSGTRLTVV.

V gene TRBV6-5 combines with J gene TRBJ2-1, with TRBD1 matching over 7 bases. From germline, CDR1 is MNHEY and CDR2 SVGAGI. Germline trimming cut 6 bases from V and 5 bases from J; bases unmatched to any gene: 10. This CDR3 has 15 residues. The CDR3 nucleotides read TGTGCCAGCAGCCCGACAGGGTCCATGCACAATGAGCAGTTCTTC. Its translation is CASSPTGSMHNEQFF.

The chain's CDR3 is CASSLDTEAFF. In DNA, the CDR3 is TGTGCCAGCAGCTTGGACACTGAAGCTTTCTTT. The chain is built from TRBV7-9 and TRBJ1-1; D remains unclear. V was shortened by 3 bases and J by 3 bases, with 2 bases between the two germline ends. In germline, CDR1 is SEHNR, CDR2 FQNEAQ (reference sequence). CDR3 size: 11 residues.

The chain employs TRBV9 and TRBJ2-7; the D is unclear. CDR1 and CDR2 from the germline V gene are SGDLS and YYNGEE. V shed 1 base and J shed 6 bases, with 14 bases lying between them. This CDR3 spans 14 amino acids. The CDR3 loop reads CASSVNPLKAEQYF. The CDR3 DNA sequence: TGTGCCAGCAGCGTAAACCCTCTCAAGGCCGAGCAGTACTTC.

V gene TRBV19 combines with J gene TRBJ2-7, with D tentatively TRBD1 (6 bases). This CDR3 region has 14 residues. Trimming cost V 3 bases and J 2 bases, with 11 bases left between them. Germline CDR1 LNHDA, CDR2 SQIVND (reference sequence). The CDR3, as DNA: TGTGCCAGTAGTATTTATGGACAGACCTACGAGCAGTACTTC. This encodes CASSIYGQTYEQYF.

The chain couples TRBV19 to TRBJ2-1, with D perhaps given as TRBD1 or TRBD2 (5 bases each). V dropped 7 bases and J dropped 3 bases, with 16 bases sitting between them. The length of the CDR3 is 15 residues. Per the germline V gene, CDR1 is LNHDA and CDR2 is SQIVND (reference sequence). The CDR3 DNA reads TGTGCCAGTATGGCCCTAGAGAGGGGCTACAATGAGCAGTTCTTC. Protein product: CASMALERGYNEQFF.

The table lists this clone with a count of one. The V and J genes are TRBV18 and TRBJ1-3, with unresolved D. Trimming took 0 bases from V and 0 from J, leaving 9 bases between them. CDR1 is KGHSH, CDR2 LQKENI, per germline. The CDR3 consists of 16 residues. CDR3 sequence: CASSPPWSRSGNTIYF. For the CDR3, the DNA is TGTGCCAGCTCACCACCGTGGTCGCGCTCTGGAAACACCATATATTTT.